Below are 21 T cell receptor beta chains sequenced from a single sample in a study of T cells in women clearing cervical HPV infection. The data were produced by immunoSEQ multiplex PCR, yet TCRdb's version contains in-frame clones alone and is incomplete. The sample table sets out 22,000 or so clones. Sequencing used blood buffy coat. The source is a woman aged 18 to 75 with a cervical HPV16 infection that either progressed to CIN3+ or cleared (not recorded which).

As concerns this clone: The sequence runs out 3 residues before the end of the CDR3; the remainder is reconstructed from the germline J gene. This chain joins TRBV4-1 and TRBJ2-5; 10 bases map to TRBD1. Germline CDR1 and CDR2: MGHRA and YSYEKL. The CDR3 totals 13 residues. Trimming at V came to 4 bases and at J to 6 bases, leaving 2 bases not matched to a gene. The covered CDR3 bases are TGCGCCAGCAGCCTGGACAGGGGGAAGACC. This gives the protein CASSLDRGKT. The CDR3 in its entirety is CASSLDRGKTQYF.

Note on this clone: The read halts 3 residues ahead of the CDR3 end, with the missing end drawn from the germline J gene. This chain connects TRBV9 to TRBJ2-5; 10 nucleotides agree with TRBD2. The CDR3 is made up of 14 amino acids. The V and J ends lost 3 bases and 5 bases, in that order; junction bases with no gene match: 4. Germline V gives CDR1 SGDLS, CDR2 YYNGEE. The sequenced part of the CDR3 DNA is TGTGCCAGCAGCGCTAGCGGGAGTACGGAGACC. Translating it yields CASSASGSTET. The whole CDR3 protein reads CASSASGSTETQYF. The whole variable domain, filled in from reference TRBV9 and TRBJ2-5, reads DSGVTQTPKHLITATGQRVTLRCSPRSGDLSVYWYQQSLDQGLQFLIQYYNGEERAKGNILERFSAQQFPDLHSELNLSSLELGDSALYFCASSASGSTETQYFGPGTRLLVL.

Here the CDR3 reads CASSGGYNEQFF. Incomplete CDR3 DNA: TGTGCCAGTAGTGGAGGGTATAATGAG. V is TRBV19 and J is TRBJ2-1; maybe TRBD2 (6 bases). The read ends 3 residues before the CDR3 terminus; that terminus is restored from the germline J gene. The CDR3 is made up of 12 amino acids. Per germline, CDR1 LNHDA and CDR2 SQIVND (reference sequence). The V end was cut by 5 bases, the J end by 7 bases, with 9 bases between.

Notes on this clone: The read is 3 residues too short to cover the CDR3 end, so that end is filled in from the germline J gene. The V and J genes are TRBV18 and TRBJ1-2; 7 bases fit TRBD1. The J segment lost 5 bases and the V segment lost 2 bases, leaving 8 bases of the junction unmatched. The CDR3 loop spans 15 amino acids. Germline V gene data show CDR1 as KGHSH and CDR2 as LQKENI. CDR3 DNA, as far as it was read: TGTGCCAGCTCACCAAGCACAGGGGCACCTTATGGC. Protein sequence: CASSPSTGAPYG. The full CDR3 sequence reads CASSPSTGAPYGYTF. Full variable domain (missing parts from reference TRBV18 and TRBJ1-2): NAGVMQNPRHLVRRRGQEARLRCSPMKGHSHVYWYRQLPEEGLKFMVYLQKENIIDESGMPKERFSAEFPKEGPSILRIQQVVRGDSAAYFCASSPSTGAPYGYTFGSGTRLTVV.

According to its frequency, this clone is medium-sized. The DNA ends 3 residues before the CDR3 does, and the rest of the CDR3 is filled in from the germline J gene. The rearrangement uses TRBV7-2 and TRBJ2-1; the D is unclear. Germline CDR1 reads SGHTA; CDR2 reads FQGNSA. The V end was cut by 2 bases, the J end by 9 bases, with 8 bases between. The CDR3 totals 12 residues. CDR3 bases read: TGTGCCAGCAGCTTACTAGGTTCTGAG. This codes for CASSLLGSE. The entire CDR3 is CASSLLGSEQFF. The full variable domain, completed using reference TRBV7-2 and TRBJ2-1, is GAGVSQSPSNKVTEKGKDVELRCDPISGHTALYWYRQSLGQGLEFLIYFQGNSAPDKSGLPSDRFSAERTGGSVSTLTIQRTQQEDSAVYLCASSLLGSEQFFGPGTRLTVL.

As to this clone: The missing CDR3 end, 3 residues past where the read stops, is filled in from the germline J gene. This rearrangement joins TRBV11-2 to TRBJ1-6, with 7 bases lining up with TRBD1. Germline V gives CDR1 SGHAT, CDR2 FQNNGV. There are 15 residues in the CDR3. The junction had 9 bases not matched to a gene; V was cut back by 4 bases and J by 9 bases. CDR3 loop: CASSSQGGAGSPLHF. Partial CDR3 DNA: TGTGCCAGCAGCTCCCAAGGGGGCGCGGGTTCACCC.

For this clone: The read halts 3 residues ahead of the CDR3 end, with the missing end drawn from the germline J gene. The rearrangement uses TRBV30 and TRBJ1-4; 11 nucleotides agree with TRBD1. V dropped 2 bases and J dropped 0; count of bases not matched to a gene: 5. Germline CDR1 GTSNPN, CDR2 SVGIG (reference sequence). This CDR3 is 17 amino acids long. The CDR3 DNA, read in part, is TGTGCCTGGAGTCCCCGGACAGGGGGCTCAACTAATGAAAAA. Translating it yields CAWSPRTGGSTNEK. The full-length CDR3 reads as CAWSPRTGGSTNEKLFF.

Partial CDR3 DNA: TGTGCCAGCAGCTCCGACAGGGGGCATGGGACC. Translating gives CASSSDRGHGT. The whole CDR3 region reads CASSSDRGHGTQYF. J is TRBJ2-5 and V is TRBV5-6; 10 nucleotides align to TRBD1. With the read ending 3 residues before the CDR3 end, the germline J gene is used to fill in that end. Germline assignment: CDR1 SGHDT and CDR2 YYEEEE. V was pared by 3 bases and J by 7 bases, with 6 bases of the junction left unmatched. The CDR3 contains 14 residues.

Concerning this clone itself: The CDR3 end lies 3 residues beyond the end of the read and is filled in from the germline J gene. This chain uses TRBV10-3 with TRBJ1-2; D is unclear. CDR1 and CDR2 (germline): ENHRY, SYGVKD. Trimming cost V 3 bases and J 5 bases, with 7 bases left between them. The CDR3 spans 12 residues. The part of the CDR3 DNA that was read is TGTGCCATCAGTGACCAGTTTTATGGC. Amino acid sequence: CAISDQFYG. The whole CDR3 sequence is CAISDQFYGYTF.

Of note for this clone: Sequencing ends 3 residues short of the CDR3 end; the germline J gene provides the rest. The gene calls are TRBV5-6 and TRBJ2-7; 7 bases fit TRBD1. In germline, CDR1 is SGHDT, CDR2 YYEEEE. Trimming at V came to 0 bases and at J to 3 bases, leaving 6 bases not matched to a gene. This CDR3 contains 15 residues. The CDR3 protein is CASSLAAGGIYEQYF. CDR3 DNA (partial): TGTGCCAGCAGCTTGGCCGCAGGGGGTATCTACGAG.

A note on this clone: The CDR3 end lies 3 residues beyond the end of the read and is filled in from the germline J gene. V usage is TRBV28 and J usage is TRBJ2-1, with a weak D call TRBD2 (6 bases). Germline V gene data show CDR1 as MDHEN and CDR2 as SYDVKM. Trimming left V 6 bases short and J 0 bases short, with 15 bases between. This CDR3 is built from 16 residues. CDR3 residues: CASRSRSGSSYNEQFF. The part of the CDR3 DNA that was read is TGTGCCAGCAGGAGTCGTAGCGGCAGCTCCTACAATGAG.

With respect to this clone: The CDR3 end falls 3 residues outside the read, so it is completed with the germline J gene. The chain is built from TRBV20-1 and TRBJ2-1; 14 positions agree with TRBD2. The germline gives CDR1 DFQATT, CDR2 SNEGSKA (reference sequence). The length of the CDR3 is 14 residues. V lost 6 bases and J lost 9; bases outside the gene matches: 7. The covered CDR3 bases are TGCAGTGCCAGGACTAGCGGGAGGAGGGCTGAG. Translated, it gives CSARTSGRRAE. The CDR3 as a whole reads CSARTSGRRAEQFF.

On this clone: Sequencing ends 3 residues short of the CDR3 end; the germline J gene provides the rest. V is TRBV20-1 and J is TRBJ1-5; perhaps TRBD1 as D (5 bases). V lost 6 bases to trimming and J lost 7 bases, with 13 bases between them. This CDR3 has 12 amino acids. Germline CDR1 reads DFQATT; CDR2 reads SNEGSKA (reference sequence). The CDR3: CSAGGAGQPQHF. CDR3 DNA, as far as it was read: TGCAGTGCCGGGGGTGCCGGGCAGCCC.

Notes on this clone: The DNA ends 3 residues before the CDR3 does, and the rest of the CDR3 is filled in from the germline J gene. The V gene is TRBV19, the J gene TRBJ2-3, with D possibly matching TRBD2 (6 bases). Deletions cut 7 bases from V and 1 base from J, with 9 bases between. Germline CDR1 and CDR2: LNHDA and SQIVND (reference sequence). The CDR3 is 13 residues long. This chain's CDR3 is CASTGLRTDTQYF. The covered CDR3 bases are TGTGCCAGTACGGGACTTCGCACAGATACG.

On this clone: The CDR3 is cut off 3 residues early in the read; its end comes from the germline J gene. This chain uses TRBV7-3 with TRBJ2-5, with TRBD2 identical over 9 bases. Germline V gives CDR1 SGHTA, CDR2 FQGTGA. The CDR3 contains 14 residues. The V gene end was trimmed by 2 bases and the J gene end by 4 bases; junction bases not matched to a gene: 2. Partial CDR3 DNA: TGTGCCAGCAGCTTAGGAGCGGGAGGAGAGACC. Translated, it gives CASSLGAGGET. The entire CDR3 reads CASSLGAGGETQYF.

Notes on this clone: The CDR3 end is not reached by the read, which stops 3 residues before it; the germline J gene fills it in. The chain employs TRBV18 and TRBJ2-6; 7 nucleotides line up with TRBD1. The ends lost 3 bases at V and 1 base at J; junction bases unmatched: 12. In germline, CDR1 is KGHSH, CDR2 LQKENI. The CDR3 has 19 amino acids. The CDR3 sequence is CASSPLPTGLNSGANVLTF. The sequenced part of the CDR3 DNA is TGTGCCAGCTCACCCCTTCCGACAGGGTTGAATTCTGGGGCCAACGTC.

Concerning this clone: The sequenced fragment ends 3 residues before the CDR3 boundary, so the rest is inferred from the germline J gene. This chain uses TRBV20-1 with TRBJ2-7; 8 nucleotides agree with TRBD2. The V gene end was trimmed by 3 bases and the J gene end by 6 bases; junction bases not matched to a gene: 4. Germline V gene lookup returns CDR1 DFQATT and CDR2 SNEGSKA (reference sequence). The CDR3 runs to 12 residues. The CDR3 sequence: CSARTSVGEQYF. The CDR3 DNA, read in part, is TGCAGTGCTAGGACTAGCGTGGGCGAG.

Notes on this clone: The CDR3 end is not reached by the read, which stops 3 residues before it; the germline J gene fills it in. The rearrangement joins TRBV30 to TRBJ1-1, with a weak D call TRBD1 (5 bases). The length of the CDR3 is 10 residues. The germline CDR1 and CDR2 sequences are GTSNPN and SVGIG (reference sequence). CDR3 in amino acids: CAWGQLQAFF. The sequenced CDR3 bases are TGTGCCTGGGGACAACTTCAA.

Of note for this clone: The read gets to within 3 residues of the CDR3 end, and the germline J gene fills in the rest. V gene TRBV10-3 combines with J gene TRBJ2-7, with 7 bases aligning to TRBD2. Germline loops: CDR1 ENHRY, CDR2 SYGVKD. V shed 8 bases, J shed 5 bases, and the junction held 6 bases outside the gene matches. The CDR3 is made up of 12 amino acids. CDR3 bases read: TGTGCCATCGCGGGGGTCCCAAACGAG. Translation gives CAIAGVPNE. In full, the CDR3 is CAIAGVPNEQYF.

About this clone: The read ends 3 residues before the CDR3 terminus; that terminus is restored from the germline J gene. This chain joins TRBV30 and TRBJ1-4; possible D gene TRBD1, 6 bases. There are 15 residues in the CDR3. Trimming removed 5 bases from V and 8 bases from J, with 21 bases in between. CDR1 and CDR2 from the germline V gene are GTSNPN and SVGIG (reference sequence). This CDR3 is CAWSLGGGLGEKLFF. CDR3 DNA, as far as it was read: TGTGCCTGGTCCCTTGGGGGGGGGCTAGGAGAAAAA.

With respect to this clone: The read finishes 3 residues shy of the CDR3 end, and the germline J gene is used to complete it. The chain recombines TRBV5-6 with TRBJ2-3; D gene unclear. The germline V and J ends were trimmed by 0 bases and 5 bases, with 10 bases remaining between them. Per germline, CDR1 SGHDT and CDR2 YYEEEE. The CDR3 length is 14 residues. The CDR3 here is CASSLGVKGDTQYF. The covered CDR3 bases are TGTGCCAGCAGCTTGGGGGTTAAGGGAGATACG. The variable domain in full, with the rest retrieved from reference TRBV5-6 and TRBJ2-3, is DAGVTQSPTHLIKTRGQQVTLRCSPKSGHDTVSWYQQALGQGPQFIFQYYEEEERQRGNFPDRFSGHQFPNYSSELNVNALLLGDSALYLCASSLGVKGDTQYFGPGTRLTVL.